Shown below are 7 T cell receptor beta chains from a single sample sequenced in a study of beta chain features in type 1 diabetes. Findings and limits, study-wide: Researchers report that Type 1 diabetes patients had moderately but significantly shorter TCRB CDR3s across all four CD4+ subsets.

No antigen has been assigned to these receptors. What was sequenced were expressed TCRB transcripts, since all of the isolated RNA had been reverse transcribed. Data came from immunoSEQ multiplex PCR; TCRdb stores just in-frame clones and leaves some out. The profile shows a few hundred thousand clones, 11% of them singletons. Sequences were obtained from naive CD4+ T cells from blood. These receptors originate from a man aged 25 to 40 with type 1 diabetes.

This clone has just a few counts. This chain's CDR3 is CASSVGQGGDTQYF. The CDR3 DNA sequence: TGCGCCAGCAGCGTGGGACAGGGTGGGGATACGCAGTATTTT. V usage is TRBV5-1 and J usage is TRBJ2-3; the match to TRBD1 covers 9 bases. The trim removed 4 bases at V and 6 bases at J, leaving 6 bases unmatched. Germline V gene sequence: CDR1 SGHRS, CDR2 YFSETQ. The CDR3 contains 14 residues.

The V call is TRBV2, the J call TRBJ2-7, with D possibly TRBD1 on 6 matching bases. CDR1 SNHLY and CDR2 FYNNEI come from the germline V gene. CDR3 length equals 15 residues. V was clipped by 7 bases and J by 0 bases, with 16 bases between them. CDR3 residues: CASKDSGASSYEQYF. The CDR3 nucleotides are TGTGCCAGCAAGGACTCAGGGGCAAGCTCCTACGAGCAGTACTTC.

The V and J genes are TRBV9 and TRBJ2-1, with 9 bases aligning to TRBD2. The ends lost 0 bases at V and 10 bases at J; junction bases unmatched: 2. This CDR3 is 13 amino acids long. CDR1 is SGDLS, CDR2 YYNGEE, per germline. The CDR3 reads CASSVDSGGEQFF. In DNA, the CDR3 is TGTGCCAGCAGCGTAGATAGCGGGGGCGAGCAGTTCTTC.

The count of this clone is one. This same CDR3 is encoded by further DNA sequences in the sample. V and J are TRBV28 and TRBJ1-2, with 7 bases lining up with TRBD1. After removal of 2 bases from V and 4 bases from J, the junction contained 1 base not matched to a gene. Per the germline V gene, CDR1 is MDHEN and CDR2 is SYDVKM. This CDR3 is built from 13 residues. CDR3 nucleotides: TGTGCCAGCAGTTTAGACAGGGTCTATGGCTACACCTTC. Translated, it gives CASSLDRVYGYTF.

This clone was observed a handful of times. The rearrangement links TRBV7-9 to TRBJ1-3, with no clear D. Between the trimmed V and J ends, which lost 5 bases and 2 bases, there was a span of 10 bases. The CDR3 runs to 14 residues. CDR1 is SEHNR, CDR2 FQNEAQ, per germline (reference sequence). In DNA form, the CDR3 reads TGTGCCAGCAGCCCGCGGGGAGCTGGAAACACCATATATTTT. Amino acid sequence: CASSPRGAGNTIYF.

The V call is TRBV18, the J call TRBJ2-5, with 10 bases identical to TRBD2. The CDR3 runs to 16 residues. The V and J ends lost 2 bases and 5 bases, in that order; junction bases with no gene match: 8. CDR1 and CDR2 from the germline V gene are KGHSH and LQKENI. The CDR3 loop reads CASSPGPGLASETQYF. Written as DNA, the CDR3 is TGTGCCAGCTCACCAGGACCGGGACTAGCGTCGGAGACCCAGTACTTC.

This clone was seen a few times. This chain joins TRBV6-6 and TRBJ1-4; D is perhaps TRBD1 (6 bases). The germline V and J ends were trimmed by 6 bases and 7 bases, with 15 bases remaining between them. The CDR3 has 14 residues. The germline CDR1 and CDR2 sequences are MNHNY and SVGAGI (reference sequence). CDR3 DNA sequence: TGTGCCAGCAGCCAGAGGGGGACGAGTGAAAAACTGTTTTTT. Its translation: CASSQRGTSEKLFF.